The 2 T cell receptor beta chains listed next were all sequenced from one sample in a study of CD8 T cells in ankylosing spondylitis. One entry per CDR3 protein results from TCRdb running MiXCR on the 5' RACE reads. The sample includes about 140,000 distinct CDR3 sequences, roughly a third of them seen just once. The sample was synovial fluid, either unsorted or a sorted T cell fraction (not recorded which). These receptors were taken from a male donor with ankylosing spondylitis.

In this sample, this clonotype turned up once. Possible read error: a much larger clone is one base away. This sequence joins TRBV10-3 and TRBJ1-5; D may be TRBD1 (6 bases). Deletions cut 5 bases from V and 5 bases from J, with 13 bases between. This CDR3 has 14 amino acids. Germline CDR1 ENHRY, CDR2 SYGVKD. The CDR3 DNA is TGTGCCATCAGTAACCGGGACATCTATCAGCCCCAGCATTTT. This encodes CAISNRDIYQPQHF.

The V and J genes are TRBV20-1 and TRBJ2-7; 8 bases are a match to TRBD2. The CDR3 consists of 16 residues. Trimming removed 6 bases from V and 3 bases from J; junction bases left unmatched: 16. Germline CDR1 DFQATT, CDR2 SNEGSKA (reference sequence). Here the CDR3 reads CSAETESRGGFYEQYF. DNA for the CDR3: TGCAGTGCGGAAACCGAAAGCCGGGGGGGCTTCTACGAGCAGTACTTC.